This TCR beta chain was profiled in a study of monozygotic twins with inflammatory bowel disease. As concerns this clonotype: Antigen unknown.

The UMIs carried a 6-nucleotide sample barcode, and they were added by template switching. From the 5' RACE reads, TCRdb lists one entry per CDR3 protein and no DNA. Its clone listing holds fewer than 550,000 distinct CDR3 sequences. Overall study results and limits: IBD patients exhibited fewer clonotypes shared with other individuals than healthy twins, particularly with disease activity. The study supported no single strong signal or clonotype linked to IBD.

This TCR was recovered from a human donor with ulcerative colitis or Crohn's disease, or a healthy co-twin of an affected twin (not recorded which). The specimen sequenced was blood.

Here the CDR3 reads CASSWEGTDTQYF. The chain combines TRBV3-1 with TRBJ2-3; the TRBD2 assignment by TCRdb is unverifiable without DNA. The CDR3 runs to 13 residues. The germline V gene encodes CDR1 LGHDT and CDR2 YNNKEL (reference sequence).